Here is one T cell receptor (beta chain) with its context. The source of the sample is a study of blood T cell repertoires in COVID-19. Background on the study: Samples representing acute and convalescent COVID-19 were sourced from the United States, Italy and Spain. Sample material is recorded as cDNA or gDNA derived from T cells, B-cell-depleted T cells, or PBMCs.

The V gene end was trimmed by 5 bases and the J gene end by 2 bases; junction bases not matched to a gene: 15. This CDR3 has 18 residues. In germline, CDR1 is LGHDT, CDR2 YNNKEL (reference sequence). As processed by the authors: Amplifying reference gene primers gave estimates of nucleated cell counts. This table comes from immunoSEQ multiplex PCR, and its TCRdb copy is limited to in-frame clones, with some not included. That table gives V, J and clone size, and the DNA gave D and trimming. The profile shows fewer than 250,000 clones, 85% of them singletons. The material sequenced was peripheral blood. The clonotype was recovered from an older woman with active or convalescent COVID-19. The chain joins TRBV3-1 (or the pseudogene TRBV3-2) to TRBJ2-5; 9 bases are shared with TRBD1. Here the CDR3 reads CASSGSPKTGGLQETQYF. CDR3 DNA sequence: TGTGCCAGCAGCGGAAGCCCAAAGACAGGGGGGCTTCAAGAGACCCAGTACTTC.